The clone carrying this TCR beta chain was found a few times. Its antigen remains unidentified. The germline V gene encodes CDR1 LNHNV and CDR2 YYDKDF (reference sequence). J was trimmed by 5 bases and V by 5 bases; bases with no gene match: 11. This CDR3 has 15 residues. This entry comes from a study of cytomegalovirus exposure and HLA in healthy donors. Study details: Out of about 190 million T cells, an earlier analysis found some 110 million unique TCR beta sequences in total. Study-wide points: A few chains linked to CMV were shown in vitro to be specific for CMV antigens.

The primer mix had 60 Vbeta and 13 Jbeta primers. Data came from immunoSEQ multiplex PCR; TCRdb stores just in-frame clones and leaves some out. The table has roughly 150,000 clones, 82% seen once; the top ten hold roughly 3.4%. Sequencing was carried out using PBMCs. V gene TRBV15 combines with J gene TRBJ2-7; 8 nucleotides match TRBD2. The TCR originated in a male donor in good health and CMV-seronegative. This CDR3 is CATSRAGEGRNEQYF. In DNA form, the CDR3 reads TGTGCCACCAGCCGAGCGGGAGAAGGAAGGAACGAGCAGTACTTC.